A single sample is the source of the 26 T cell receptor beta chains below, sequenced in a study of T cells expressing NK-cell markers (TCRdb year 2020). Libraries were built with 5' RACE. The instrument was an Illumina HiSeq 2000. After reprocessing by TCRdb, each CDR3 protein sequence is one entry, and no DNA is given. The sample table records under 600,000 distinct CDR3 sequences. The ten largest clones capture 1.4% of the sample. The sample consisted of blood T cells: a sorted CD56 or NKG2C T cell subset, CD4+ or CD8+ T cells, or bulk PBMC T cells (not recorded which). These receptor sequences come from a woman aged 45-59 years in good health. Donor details come from another sample of the same person, matched by shared clones.

J is TRBJ2-2 and V is TRBV5-6. The CDR3 runs 14 residues. Germline V gene sequence: CDR1 SGHDT, CDR2 YYEEEE. The CDR3 is CASSPKLVPAELFF. Together with reference TRBV5-6 and TRBJ2-2, the CDR3 gives the full variable domain: DAGVTQSPTHLIKTRGQQVTLRCSPKSGHDTVSWYQQALGQGPQFIFQYYEEEERQRGNFPDRFSGHQFPNYSSELNVNALLLGDSALYLCASSPKLVPAELFFGEGSRLTVL.

This chain connects TRBV2 to TRBJ2-4; TCRdb reports TRBD2, a call that lacks DNA to check it against. Germline assignment: CDR1 SNHLY and CDR2 FYNNEI. This CDR3 comprises 13 residues. The CDR3 loop reads CASGTSGINIQYF.

The chain employs TRBV30 and TRBJ1-5; TCRdb reports TRBD1, a call that lacks DNA to check it against. The germline gives CDR1 GTSNPN, CDR2 SVGIG (reference sequence). This CDR3 region has 14 residues. This CDR3 is CAWSVGRGVQPQHF.

The chain employs TRBV7-6 and TRBJ2-7. Germline loops: CDR1 SGHVS, CDR2 FNYEAQ. CDR3 length: 14 residues. CDR3 region: CASSRSGFSYEQYF.

This rearrangement joins TRBV7-6 to TRBJ2-1; TCRdb gives TRBD1 as the D gene, but with no DNA this cannot be confirmed. The length of the CDR3 is 13 residues. Looked up from germline, CDR1 is SGHVS and CDR2 is FNYEAQ. Here the CDR3 reads CASSSSDRGHPFF.

The chain recombines TRBV29-1 with TRBJ2-5; TCRdb returns TRBD2, unconfirmable since there is no DNA. The germline gives CDR1 SQVTM, CDR2 ANQGSEA. There are 12 residues in the CDR3. This chain's CDR3 is CSGGSRGQTQYF.

This sequence joins TRBV12-3 or TRBV12-4 and TRBJ2-1; the TCRdb D gene call, TRBD1, has no DNA to confirm it. This CDR3 contains 12 residues. This CDR3 reads CASRGYGTKQFF.

The chain employs TRBV5-5 and TRBJ1-1; TCRdb's D call, TRBD1, is unchecked because there is no DNA. CDR3 length: 16 residues. The germline V gene has CDR1 SGHKS and CDR2 YYEKEE (reference sequence). The CDR3 loop reads CASSLFDRGSDTEAFF.

This chain connects TRBV2 to TRBJ2-3; TCRdb designates TRBD2, a call that cannot be tested without DNA. The CDR3 is 15 amino acids. CDR1 SNHLY and CDR2 FYNNEI come from the germline V gene. CDR3 loop: CASSDPGLAGDTQYF. Variable domain in full (rest from reference TRBV2 and TRBJ2-3): EPEVTQTPSHQVTQMGQEVILRCVPISNHLYFYWYRQILGQKVEFLVSFYNNEISEKSEIFDDQFSVERPDGSNFTLKIRSTKLEDSAMYFCASSDPGLAGDTQYFGPGTRLTVL.

The chain recombines TRBV7-9 with TRBJ2-3; TCRdb designates TRBD2, a call that cannot be tested without DNA. The germline V gene has CDR1 SEHNR and CDR2 FQNEAQ (reference sequence). The CDR3 loop spans 14 amino acids. CDR3 protein: CASSLGEYTDTQYF.

This sequence joins TRBV4-1 and TRBJ1-2. The CDR3 contains 16 residues. Germline loops: CDR1 MGHRA, CDR2 YSYEKL. The CDR3 loop reads CASSQDGIAGSEGYTF.

The CDR3 reads CSAMTSGSETQYF. The V and J genes are TRBV29-1 and TRBJ2-5; the D call of TRBD2 rests on TCRdb alone, since no DNA is present to check it. Germline loops: CDR1 SQVTM, CDR2 ANQGSEA. The CDR3 consists of 13 residues.

CDR3 loop: CASSKEPRDLNEQFF. The chain recombines TRBV5-4 with TRBJ2-1; TCRdb proposes TRBD2, but this gene call is untestable without DNA. CDR3 length: 15 amino acids. Germline V gene data show CDR1 as SGHNT and CDR2 as YYREEE (reference sequence).

V gene TRBV24-1 combines with J gene TRBJ2-1; TCRdb's D call of TRBD1 is untestable without DNA. This CDR3 contains 16 residues. CDR1 is KGHDR and CDR2 is SFDVKD in the germline V gene. CDR3 in amino acids: CATSDQSRGINNEQFF.

The CDR3 here is CASSYEPSTINEKLFF. The chain recombines TRBV6-5 with TRBJ1-4. Per germline, CDR1 MNHEY and CDR2 SVGAGI. The CDR3 is 16 residues long.

The rearrangement joins TRBV12-5 to TRBJ1-1; TCRdb lists TRBD1, though no DNA is available to test this call. The germline V gene has CDR1 LGHNT and CDR2 FRNRAP. CDR3 length: 16 amino acids. The CDR3 loop reads CASGLQETGVNTEAFF.

The rearrangement uses TRBV29-1 and TRBJ2-1; the D call of TRBD1 rests on TCRdb alone, since no DNA is present to check it. The CDR3 totals 14 residues. Germline CDR1 reads SQVTM; CDR2 reads ANQGSEA. The CDR3 spells CSAGTGGLNNEQFF.

The CDR3 spells CASSEGGPPDTQYF. The V gene is TRBV2, the J gene TRBJ2-3; the D call of TRBD2 rests on TCRdb alone, since no DNA is present to check it. Germline lookup yields CDR1 SNHLY and CDR2 FYNNEI. This CDR3 spans 14 amino acids.

The rearrangement joins TRBV5-1 to TRBJ2-7; lacking DNA, the TRBD2 call made by TCRdb goes unchecked. The CDR3 loop spans 16 amino acids. Germline V gene data show CDR1 as SGHRS and CDR2 as YFSETQ. The CDR3 is CASSFDPGTTSHEQYF.

The chain combines TRBV6-5 with TRBJ2-7; the TCRdb D gene call, TRBD2, has no DNA to confirm it. Germline loops: CDR1 MNHEY, CDR2 SVGAGI. The CDR3 has 16 residues. The CDR3 reads CASSYSSTSGPVEQYF.

The chain couples TRBV5-6 to TRBJ2-3; TCRdb gives TRBD2 as the D gene, but with no DNA this cannot be confirmed. This CDR3 has 16 amino acids. The germline V gene encodes CDR1 SGHDT and CDR2 YYEEEE. CDR3 sequence reads: CASSPGRGLNTDTQYF.

The J gene is TRBJ1-5, the V gene TRBV4-1; TCRdb selects TRBD1, and the lack of DNA leaves this call unchecked. This CDR3 has 15 residues. Germline V lookup: CDR1 MGHRA, CDR2 YSYEKL. CDR3 sequence reads: CASSQGGIGNQPQHF.

CDR3 amino acids: CSVDYPLGPYIEQFF. The chain employs TRBV29-1 and TRBJ2-1; TCRdb outputs TRBD1, but without DNA this stays unchecked. The CDR3 covers 15 residues. Germline-derived CDR1 and CDR2 are SQVTM and ANQGSEA.

The chain joins TRBV9 to TRBJ2-7; TCRdb calls TRBD2, which cannot be checked without DNA. This CDR3 has 18 amino acids. Germline V gives CDR1 SGDLS, CDR2 YYNGEE. CDR3: CASSVEVSGESMSYEQYF.

This chain joins TRBV20-1 and TRBJ2-1; absent DNA, TCRdb's TRBD2 call cannot be checked. The CDR3 totals 15 residues. Germline CDR1 DFQATT, CDR2 SNEGSKA (reference sequence). CDR3: CSASKRLARHGEQFF.

The V call is TRBV20-1, the J call TRBJ2-3; without DNA, the TCRdb call of TRBD2 cannot be checked. From germline, CDR1 is DFQATT and CDR2 SNEGSKA (reference sequence). The length of the CDR3 is 16 residues. The CDR3 is CSASRSVGGLTDTQYF.